Following are 20 T cell receptor beta chains from one sample sequenced in a study of shared clonotypes between healthy human individuals. TCRdb's copy holds only in-frame clones and misses some; the assay was immunoSEQ multiplex PCR. The repertoire holds over a million clones, with roughly 96% as singletons. Sequences were obtained from naive CD4+ T cells sorted from blood. Indicated subset: CD45RA+ positively selected. Receptors originate from a young man in good health.

The chain uses TRBV5-5 and TRBJ2-1, with D maybe TRBD2 (6 bases). The germline V gene has CDR1 SGHKS and CDR2 YYEKEE (reference sequence). V lost 3 bases to trimming and J lost 0 bases, with 16 bases between them. The CDR3 is 17 amino acids. DNA for the CDR3: TGTGCCAGCAGCTGGGGCGGGGACCTCGACTCCTACAATGAGCAGTTCTTC. Amino acid sequence: CASSWGGDLDSYNEQFF.

The chain has TRBV18 and TRBJ1-5, with a tentative D call TRBD1 (6 bases). Trimming took off 3 bases at V and 9 bases at J, with 15 bases between the two ends. This CDR3 is built from 14 residues. Germline V gives CDR1 KGHSH, CDR2 LQKENI. As DNA, the CDR3 is TGTGCCAGCTCACCCCCCGGGGGCGTCTGGCCCCAGCATTTT. Amino acid sequence: CASSPPGGVWPQHF.

J is TRBJ2-6 and V is TRBV7-2, with 15 nucleotides matching TRBD2. Germline trimming cut 3 bases from V and 3 bases from J; bases unmatched to any gene: 3. This CDR3 has 18 residues. Germline CDR1 reads SGHTA; CDR2 reads FQGNSA. CDR3 bases: TGTGCCAGCAGCTTCCCGGGACTAGCGGGAGGTGGGGCCAACGTCCTGACTTTC. This sequence encodes CASSFPGLAGGGANVLTF.

J is TRBJ2-7 and V is TRBV7-8; TRBD2 matches at 10 bases. The CDR3 covers 17 residues. CDR1 SGHVS and CDR2 FQNEAQ come from the germline V gene. V trimming: 1 base; J trimming: 3 bases; junction bases outside the gene matches: 9. CDR3 region: CASSLEVGLAQLYEQYF. In DNA form, the CDR3 reads TGTGCCAGCAGCTTAGAGGTGGGACTAGCGCAACTCTACGAGCAGTACTTC.

DNA for the CDR3: TGCGCCAGCGAGAGGTACAATGAGCAGTTCTTC. Residues: CASERYNEQFF. The chain recombines TRBV10-1 with TRBJ2-1, with no clear D. Trimming took 8 bases from V and 4 from J, leaving 6 bases between them. Germline CDR1 and CDR2: WNHNN and SYGVQD (reference sequence). The CDR3 is 11 amino acids.

The chain has TRBV29-1 and TRBJ2-5; 7 bases agree with TRBD2. CDR3 length: 12 residues. Germline values: CDR1 SQVTM, CDR2 ANQGSEA. V dropped 8 bases and J dropped 5; count of bases not matched to a gene: 8. CDR3 coding DNA: TGCAGCCTAAGGGAGGGAGTGGAGACCCAGTACTTC. Encoded protein: CSLREGVETQYF.

The rearrangement links TRBV7-2 to TRBJ2-7; 8 nucleotides line up with TRBD1. Germline CDR1 reads SGHTA; CDR2 reads FQGNSA. The CDR3 sequence is 14 residues long. Unmatched junction bases numbered 9, after V lost 5 bases and J lost 6 bases. The CDR3 DNA is TGTGCCAGCAGCCAAACCGGCAGGGGGCTCGAGCAGTACTTC. It codes for CASSQTGRGLEQYF.

This chain connects TRBV18 to TRBJ1-1; a weak D match, TRBD1 (5 bases). V gave up 6 bases and J gave up 6 bases, with 14 bases separating them. Germline values: CDR1 KGHSH, CDR2 LQKENI. The CDR3 is 13 amino acids. The CDR3 here is CASSSRVSAEAFF. In nucleotides, the CDR3 is TGTGCCAGCTCGTCCAGGGTTTCCGCTGAAGCTTTCTTT.

Turning to this clone: Other DNA variants within this sample encode the same CDR3. V is TRBV19 and J is TRBJ2-2, with D hard to call. CDR3 length equals 15 residues. Trimming shortened V by 5 bases and J by 0 bases, and 10 bases separated the two germline ends. CDR1 is LNHDA and CDR2 is SQIVND in the germline V gene (reference sequence). In DNA form, the CDR3 reads TGTGCCAGTAGTCCTAATCCTACGAACACCGGGGAGCTGTTTTTT. Its translation: CASSPNPTNTGELFF.

This sequence joins TRBV6-1 and TRBJ2-5, with TRBD2 matching 12 bases. This CDR3 spans 19 amino acids. The trim removed 0 bases at V and 1 base at J, leaving 9 bases unmatched. CDR1 is MNHNS, CDR2 SASEGT, per germline. CDR3 sequence (DNA): TGTGCCAGCAGTGAAGCTTTCGGACTAGCGGGGTTTATCCAAGAGACCCAGTACTTC. This gives the protein CASSEAFGLAGFIQETQYF.

The chain has TRBV25-1 and TRBJ2-2; 8 bases map to TRBD1. The CDR3 is 15 amino acids. Germline CDR1 and CDR2: MGHDK and SYGVNS. Germline trimming cut 6 bases from V and 7 bases from J; bases unmatched to any gene: 10. In DNA form, the CDR3 reads TGTGCCAGCAGGGGTTATCAGGGGGCTGGCGGGGAGCTGTTTTTT. As protein: CASRGYQGAGGELFF. Complete variable domain (other parts from reference TRBV25-1 and TRBJ2-2): EADIYQTPRYLVIGTGKKITLECSQTMGHDKMYWYQQDPGMELHLIHYSYGVNSTEKGDLSSESTVSRIRTEHFPLTLESARPSHTSQYLCASRGYQGAGGELFFGEGSRLTVL.

The J gene is TRBJ2-7, the V gene TRBV28, with TRBD1 matching over 10 bases. This CDR3 region has 13 residues. The V segment lost 5 bases and the J segment 6 bases; nucleotides outside the gene matches: 4. Germline CDR1 and CDR2: MDHEN and SYDVKM. DNA for the CDR3: TGTGCCAGCAGTCCGGGACAGGGGACCGAGCAGTACTTC. It codes for CASSPGQGTEQYF.

The chain uses TRBV20-1 and TRBJ2-1; D is ambiguous. Germline V CDR1 and CDR2: DFQATT, SNEGSKA (reference sequence). The CDR3 length is 11 residues. Trimming stripped 6 bases from V and 2 bases from J, with 5 bases between. The CDR3 DNA follows: TGCAGTGCCGATGCCTACAATGAGCAGTTCTTC. This encodes CSADAYNEQFF.

V and J are TRBV27 and TRBJ1-5; a weak D match, TRBD1 (6 bases). Germline assignment: CDR1 MNHEY and CDR2 SMNVEV (reference sequence). V lost 9 bases and J 3 bases, leaving 9 bases between the germline ends. The CDR3 spans 12 residues. This CDR3 reads CASGQYNQPQHF. For the CDR3, the DNA is TGTGCCAGTGGACAGTACAATCAGCCCCAGCATTTT.

The chain carries TRBV28 and TRBJ2-7; perhaps TRBD1 as D (5 bases). CDR1 and CDR2 from the germline V gene are MDHEN and SYDVKM. The CDR3 sequence is 13 residues long. V was pared by 7 bases and J by 5 bases, with 15 bases between. CDR3 amino acids: CASTWGSVNEQYF. CDR3 bases: TGTGCCAGCACCTGGGGCAGCGTGAACGAGCAGTACTTC.

The chain recombines TRBV27 with TRBJ2-1; 10 bases line up with TRBD1. Germline CDR1 MNHEY, CDR2 SMNVEV (reference sequence). The CDR3 is 14 amino acids. After removal of 10 bases from V and 5 bases from J, the junction contained 8 bases not matched to a gene. CDR3: CATLRQGAHNEQFF. The CDR3 nucleotides are TGTGCCACCTTACGACAGGGGGCCCACAATGAGCAGTTCTTC.

The chain uses TRBV9 and TRBJ1-2; D ambiguous. The CDR3 extends over 15 amino acids. V shed 2 bases and J shed 0 bases, with 11 bases lying between them. Germline V gene data show CDR1 as SGDLS and CDR2 as YYNGEE. In nucleotides, the CDR3 is TGTGCCAGCAGCGTCGGTTCGGAGACTAACTATGGCTACACCTTC. Amino acids: CASSVGSETNYGYTF.

The table lists this clone with a few counts. The J gene is TRBJ1-4, the V gene TRBV4-1; the match to TRBD1 covers 10 bases. This CDR3 contains 17 residues. The junction had 11 bases not matched to a gene; V was cut back by 0 bases and J by 10 bases. In germline, CDR1 is MGHRA, CDR2 YSYEKL. The CDR3 is CASSQETAGTGVRKLFF. Here the CDR3 DNA reads TGCGCCAGCAGCCAAGAGACCGCCGGGACAGGGGTAAGAAAACTGTTTTTT.

This clone showed up just once. The chain employs TRBV11-1 and TRBJ2-7, with 8 positions matching TRBD2. Germline loops: CDR1 SGHAT, CDR2 FQDESV (reference sequence). This CDR3 has 13 residues. The V segment lost 5 bases and the J segment 3 bases; nucleotides outside the gene matches: 3. CDR3: CASSAGTSYEQYF. The DNA of the CDR3 is TGTGCCAGCAGCGCAGGGACTAGCTACGAGCAGTACTTC.

The chain has TRBV15 and TRBJ2-2; 10 positions agree with TRBD2. The CDR3 loop spans 15 amino acids. The junction had 6 bases not matched to a gene; V was cut back by 8 bases and J by 3 bases. Germline CDR1 is LNHNV and CDR2 is YYDKDF (reference sequence). CDR3 amino acids: CATSRGTSDTGELFF. The CDR3 DNA is TGTGCCACCTCTAGGGGGACTAGCGACACCGGGGAGCTGTTTTTT. Full variable domain (remainder filled in from reference TRBV15 and TRBJ2-2): DAMVIQNPRYQVTQFGKPVTLSCSQTLNHNVMYWYQQKSSQAPKLLFHYYDKDFNNEADTPDNFQSRRPNTSFCFLDIRSPGLGDTAMYLCATSRGTSDTGELFFGEGSRLTVL.